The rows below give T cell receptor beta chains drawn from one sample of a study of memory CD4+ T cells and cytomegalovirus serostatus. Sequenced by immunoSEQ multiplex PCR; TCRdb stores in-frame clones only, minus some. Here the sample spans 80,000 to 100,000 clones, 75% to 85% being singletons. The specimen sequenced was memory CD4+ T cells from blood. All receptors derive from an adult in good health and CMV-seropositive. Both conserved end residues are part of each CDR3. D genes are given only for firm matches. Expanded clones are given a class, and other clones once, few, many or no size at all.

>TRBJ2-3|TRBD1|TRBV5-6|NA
CASSLDRGWSPDTQYF
TGTGCCAGCAGCTTGGACAGGGGTTGGAGCCCAGATACGCAGTATTTT
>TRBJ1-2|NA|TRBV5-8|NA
CASSWRTQVYGYTF
TGTGCCAGCAGCTGGCGGACACAAGTCTATGGCTACACCTTC
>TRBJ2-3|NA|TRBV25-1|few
CASSRASADTQYF
TGTGCCAGCAGTAGGGCTAGCGCAGATACGCAGTATTTT
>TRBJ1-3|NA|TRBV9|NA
CASSVGTVGNTIYF
TGTGCCAGCAGCGTAGGCACAGTTGGAAACACCATATATTTT
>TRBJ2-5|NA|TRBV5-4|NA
CASSRDTGETQYF
TGTGCCAGCAGCCGGGACACTGGGGAGACCCAGTACTTC
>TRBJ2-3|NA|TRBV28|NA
CASSPRLAAHTDTQYF
TGTGCCAGCAGTCCCCGTTTGGCCGCGCACACAGATACGCAGTATTTT
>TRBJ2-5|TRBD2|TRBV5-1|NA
CASSFGTSGQETQYF
TGCGCCAGCAGCTTCGGGACTAGCGGACAAGAGACCCAGTACTTC
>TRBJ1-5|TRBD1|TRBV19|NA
CARGGQRDSNQPQHF
TGTGCCAGGGGGGGACAGCGAGATAGCAATCAGCCCCAGCATTTT
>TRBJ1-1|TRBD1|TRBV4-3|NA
CASSQEGGGLLTEAFF
TGCGCCAGCAGCCAAGAAGGAGGGGGCCTCTTGACTGAAGCTTTCTTT
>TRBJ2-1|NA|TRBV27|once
CASSLSGVEQFF
TGTGCCAGCAGTTTATCTGGGGTTGAGCAGTTCTTC
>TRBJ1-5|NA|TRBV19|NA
CASSRGGNNQPQHF
TGTGCCAGCTCCAGAGGGGGGAACAATCAGCCCCAGCATTTT
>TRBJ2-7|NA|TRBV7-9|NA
CASSPENYEQYF
TGTGCCAGCAGCCCAGAGAACTACGAGCAGTACTTC
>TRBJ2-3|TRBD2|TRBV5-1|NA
CASSLIAGGTDTQYF
TGCGCCAGCAGCTTGATAGCGGGAGGCACAGATACGCAGTATTTT
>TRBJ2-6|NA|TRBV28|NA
CASSLSSGANVLTF
TGTGCCAGCAGTTTAAGTTCTGGGGCCAACGTCCTGACTTTC
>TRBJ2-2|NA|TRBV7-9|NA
CASSQVGGNTGELFF
TGCGCCAGCAGCCAAGTGGGGGGAAACACCGGGGAGCTGTTTTTT
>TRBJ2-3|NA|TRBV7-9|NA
CASSLSATDTQYF
TGTGCCAGCAGCTTATCCGCCACAGATACGCAGTATTTT
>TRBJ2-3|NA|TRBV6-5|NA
CASRRQPTSTDTQYF
TGTGCCAGCAGGCGACAGCCCACTAGCACAGATACGCAGTATTTT
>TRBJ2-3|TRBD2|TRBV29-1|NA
CSVCAGVGDTQYF
TGCAGCGTTTGTGCGGGAGTAGGAGATACGCAGTATTTT
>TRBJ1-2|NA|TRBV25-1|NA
CASSGTAGLSGYTF
TGTGCCAGCAGTGGGACGGCGGGACTCTCTGGCTACACCTTC
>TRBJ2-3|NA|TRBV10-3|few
CAISEPRSTDTQYF
TGTGCCATCAGTGAGCCCAGGTCTACAGATACGCAGTATTTT